The 6 T cell receptor beta chains reported below all come from one sample, sequenced in a study of blood T cell repertoires in COVID-19. Assay: immunoSEQ multiplex PCR; the TCRdb copy retains only in-frame clones and omits some. The repertoire holds under 250,000 clones, with roughly 80% as singletons. The sample taken for sequencing was peripheral blood. The receptors were sampled from a woman in her seventies with acute or convalescent COVID-19.

V usage is TRBV18 and J usage is TRBJ2-7; D is possibly TRBD2 (5 bases). The CDR3 is 14 amino acids. Trimming stripped 5 bases from V and 2 bases from J, with 13 bases between. Germline loops: CDR1 KGHSH, CDR2 LQKENI. The CDR3 spells CASSSGLEAYEQYF. The CDR3 nucleotides read TGTGCCAGCTCATCCGGACTGGAGGCCTACGAGCAGTACTTC.

The V and J genes are TRBV9 and TRBJ2-1, with 11 bases fitting TRBD2. Germline trimming cut 0 bases from V and 14 bases from J; bases unmatched to any gene: 7. The CDR3 has 14 residues. Germline V CDR1 and CDR2: SGDLS, YYNGEE. The CDR3 DNA reads TGTGCCAGCAGCGTAGGAAATAGCGGGGGGGAAGAGTTCTTC. It encodes CASSVGNSGGEEFF.

The genes are TRBV28 and TRBJ1-1, with 8 nucleotides matching TRBD1. Per the germline V gene, CDR1 is MDHEN and CDR2 is SYDVKM. The CDR3 length is 15 residues. J gave up 1 base and V 5 bases, and 6 bases lay outside the gene matches. For the CDR3, the DNA is TGTGCCAGCAGTCCTTGGGACAGGCAGAACACTGAAGCTTTCTTT. This codes for CASSPWDRQNTEAFF.

This chain uses TRBV10-2 with TRBJ2-7; D unresolved. The germline V and J ends were trimmed by 0 bases and 2 bases, with 11 bases remaining between them. This CDR3 has 15 amino acids. The V gene's germline CDR1 is WSHSY and CDR2 SAAADI. The DNA of the CDR3 is TGCGCCAGCAGTGAGTCCCAGACTCGGGCCTACGAGCAGTACTTC. Protein sequence: CASSESQTRAYEQYF.

This clone was seen only once. The chain combines TRBV2 with TRBJ1-2, with a possible D match to TRBD1 (5 bases). The CDR3 has 14 residues. The germline gives CDR1 SNHLY, CDR2 FYNNEI. V was clipped by 6 bases and J by 4 bases, with 15 bases between them. In nucleotides, the CDR3 is TGTGCCAGCAGCCTCGACGGGGGTGGCTATGGCTACACCTTC. Its protein product is CASSLDGGGYGYTF.

The chain links TRBV24-1 to TRBJ2-2, with 8 bases aligning to TRBD1. From germline, CDR1 is KGHDR and CDR2 SFDVKD. This CDR3 has 14 residues. The V and J ends lost 5 bases and 5 bases, in that order; junction bases with no gene match: 3. CDR3 DNA sequence: TGTGCCACCAGTGCAAGGGACAGGACCGGGGAGCTGTTTTTT. This translates into CATSARDRTGELFF.